These 27 T cell receptor beta chains share one sample of origin, sequenced in a study of blood T cell repertoires in COVID-19. Repertoires were generated with immunoSEQ multiplex PCR, while TCRdb's copy carries only in-frame clones and drops some. In the table there are 100,000 or so clones, approximately 86% of which are singletons. The sample taken for sequencing was peripheral blood. Receptors were obtained from a man aged 60 to 69 with acute or convalescent COVID-19.

The chain recombines TRBV7-2 with TRBJ2-7; 7 nucleotides align to TRBD1. Germline CDR1 SGHTA, CDR2 FQGNSA. This CDR3 is built from 14 residues. Trimming removed 5 bases from V and 5 bases from J; junction bases left unmatched: 9. The CDR3 loop reads CASSPDRDRNEQYF. Here the CDR3 DNA reads TGTGCCAGCAGCCCTGACAGGGACAGAAACGAGCAGTACTTC.

The chain combines TRBV6-2 or TRBV6-3 with TRBJ2-7, with TRBD2 as a possible D gene (6 bases). Germline CDR1 is MNHEY and CDR2 is SVGEGT. The CDR3 totals 14 residues. Deletions cut 5 bases from V and 6 bases from J, with 17 bases between. The CDR3 sequence: CASSPFSGASEQYF. The DNA of the CDR3 is TGTGCCAGCAGTCCCTTTTCGGGAGCTTCCGAGCAGTACTTC.

The chain is built from TRBV6-2 or TRBV6-3 and TRBJ2-5, with TRBD1 matching over 10 bases. The CDR3 extends over 16 amino acids. The germline CDR1 and CDR2 sequences are MNHEY and SVGEGT. After removal of 4 bases from V and 10 bases from J, the junction contained 15 bases not matched to a gene. The CDR3 region has the DNA TGTGCCAGCAGTTCATGGACCGGGACAGGGGCTGGGTACCAGTACTTC. This encodes CASSSWTGTGAGYQYF.

This clone turned up a few times. The chain has TRBV4-1 and TRBJ2-3, with D unclear. This CDR3 spans 13 amino acids. In germline, CDR1 is MGHRA, CDR2 YSYEKL. V lost 5 bases and J 4 bases, leaving 10 bases between the germline ends. The CDR3 reads CASSLRRSDTQYF. As DNA, the CDR3 is TGCGCCAGCAGCTTGCGCCGCTCAGATACGCAGTATTTT.

This chain connects TRBV27 to TRBJ1-1; TRBD1 matches at 7 bases. Germline CDR1 is MNHEY and CDR2 is SMNVEV (reference sequence). The junction had 1 base not matched to a gene; V was cut back by 0 bases and J by 0 bases. The CDR3 is 15 amino acids. CDR3 loop: CASSLSGTVNTEAFF. CDR3 in DNA: TGTGCCAGCAGTTTATCGGGGACAGTGAACACTGAAGCTTTCTTT.

This clone has a handful of counts. This chain uses TRBV7-6 with TRBJ1-3; D is unresolved. V lost 1 base, J lost 0 bases, and 10 bases lay in between. Germline V gene data show CDR1 as SGHVS and CDR2 as FNYEAQ. This CDR3 has 16 residues. The CDR3 here is CASSLGTSDSGNTIYF. Here the CDR3 DNA reads TGTGCCAGCAGCTTAGGAACCAGCGACTCTGGAAACACCATATATTTT.

The chain uses TRBV5-1 and TRBJ2-5; weak D call: TRBD2 (6 bases). Germline CDR1 is SGHRS and CDR2 is YFSETQ. Trimming removed 4 bases from V and 5 bases from J, with 21 bases in between. The CDR3 has 16 residues. CDR3: CASSLDGGPAGETQYF. The CDR3, as DNA: TGCGCCAGCAGCCTGGATGGCGGCCCGGCGGGGGAGACCCAGTACTTC.

The chain combines TRBV30 with TRBJ1-2; 8 positions match TRBD1. With V trimmed by 3 bases and J by 7 bases, 1 base remained unmatched. CDR1 GTSNPN and CDR2 SVGIG come from the germline V gene (reference sequence). The CDR3 sequence is 11 residues long. The DNA of the CDR3 is TGTGCCTGGAGAGGACAGGGTGGCTACACCTTC. This sequence encodes CAWRGQGGYTF.

This clone was counted a few times. The chain has TRBV12-3 or TRBV12-4 and TRBJ1-1; maybe TRBD1 (5 bases). The CDR3 sequence is 13 residues long. Trimming cost V 5 bases and J 4 bases, with 11 bases left between them. As DNA, the CDR3 is TGTGCCAGCAGTCAGTTCGGGGGCACTGAAGCTTTCTTT. Translating gives CASSQFGGTEAFF.

The chain carries TRBV27 and TRBJ1-6; 8 positions match TRBD1. The length of the CDR3 is 15 residues. The germline gives CDR1 MNHEY, CDR2 SMNVEV (reference sequence). With 3 bases clipped from V and 9 bases from J, the junction kept 7 bases outside the gene matches. The CDR3 sequence is CASSFRGQGISPLHF. CDR3 nucleotide sequence: TGTGCCAGCAGTTTTCGCGGACAGGGAATTTCACCCCTCCACTTT.

This sequence joins TRBV6-2 or TRBV6-3 and TRBJ1-2; possible D gene TRBD1, 6 bases. The ends were cut back, 0 bases at V and 2 bases at J, with 13 bases in the middle. CDR1 is MNHEY and CDR2 is SVGEGT in the germline V gene. CDR3 size: 16 residues. Written as DNA, the CDR3 is TGTGCCAGCAGTTACTCGGGTCGGGACACAAACTATGGCTACACCTTC. Translation: CASSYSGRDTNYGYTF.

The chain combines TRBV6-5 with TRBJ2-5, with a tentative D call TRBD2 (7 bases). Germline V gene sequence: CDR1 MNHEY, CDR2 SVGAGI. Trimming removed 7 bases from V and 6 bases from J, with 21 bases in between. The CDR3 loop spans 15 amino acids. CDR3 in amino acids: CASTFGGPGGQTQYF. The CDR3 DNA reads TGTGCCAGCACCTTCGGGGGGCCGGGTGGGCAGACCCAGTACTTC.

The gene calls are TRBV5-1 and TRBJ2-3; 11 nucleotides agree with TRBD2. The CDR3 is made up of 18 amino acids. Germline trimming cut 0 bases from V and 5 bases from J; bases unmatched to any gene: 11. Germline V gives CDR1 SGHRS, CDR2 YFSETQ. Here the CDR3 DNA reads TGCGCCAGCAGCTTGGAGTTAGCGGGAGGGCCGGTAGTAGATACGCAGTATTTT. Its protein is CASSLELAGGPVVDTQYF.

The rearrangement uses TRBV5-1 and TRBJ2-5; TRBD2 might be the D (5 bases). There are 15 residues in the CDR3. Germline V gene sequence: CDR1 SGHRS, CDR2 YFSETQ. The V end lost 0 bases, the J end lost 5 bases, and 14 bases lay between the germline ends. In nucleotides, the CDR3 is TGCGCCAGCAGCTTGGACCCACTAGAACGGGAGACCCAGTACTTC. Translation: CASSLDPLERETQYF.

This chain links TRBV21-1 with TRBJ2-5; the table's D call TRBD2 went unverified against the DNA. TRBV21-1 is a listed pseudogene. This CDR3 has 13 amino acids. DNA for the CDR3: TGTGCCAGCAGCAAGGAGGGGGGGGAGACCCAGTACTTC. This codes for CASSKEGGETQYF.

A single count supports this clone. This sequence joins TRBV29-1 and TRBJ1-1; D not certain. This CDR3 region has 13 residues. Trimming stripped 3 bases from V and 3 bases from J, with 11 bases between. Germline-derived CDR1 and CDR2 are SQVTM and ANQGSEA. CDR3 in DNA: TGCAGCGTTGAGAGTGTTCGGGACACTGAAGCTTTCTTT. Its translation: CSVESVRDTEAFF.

The chain couples TRBV5-1 to TRBJ1-1; D is perhaps TRBD1 (6 bases). Germline V gives CDR1 SGHRS, CDR2 YFSETQ. V was cut by 4 bases and J by 2 bases, with 12 bases left in between. The CDR3 extends over 14 amino acids. CDR3 sequence reads: CASSRGQINTEAFF. The CDR3 DNA follows: TGCGCCAGCAGCCGAGGACAGATAAACACTGAAGCTTTCTTT.

The gene calls are TRBV9 and TRBJ2-5; possible D gene TRBD2, 6 bases. Trimming pared 2 bases from V and 5 bases from J, leaving 16 bases between. The CDR3 has 15 amino acids. Germline CDR1 reads SGDLS; CDR2 reads YYNGEE. CDR3 protein: CASSVLGTRGETQYF. The CDR3 DNA is TGTGCCAGCAGCGTTTTGGGCACCCGGGGGGAGACCCAGTACTTC.

The V call is TRBV28, the J call TRBJ1-2, with 9 nucleotides matching TRBD1. The trim removed 4 bases at V and 5 bases at J, leaving 8 bases unmatched. CDR3 length: 15 amino acids. The V gene's germline CDR1 is MDHEN and CDR2 SYDVKM. Here the CDR3 DNA reads TGTGCCAGCAGTTCCCCCGGGACAGGGATATATGGCTACACCTTC. Its protein is CASSSPGTGIYGYTF.

The chain carries TRBV4-3 and TRBJ1-1; D is possibly TRBD1 (6 bases). Trimming removed 4 bases at V and 3 bases at J, with 12 bases between. There are 14 residues in the CDR3. Germline V gene data show CDR1 as LGHNA and CDR2 as YSLEER. In DNA form, the CDR3 reads TGCGCCAGCAGCCGAGGACAGTTCTACACTGAAGCTTTCTTT. This encodes CASSRGQFYTEAFF.

The chain recombines TRBV6-5 with TRBJ1-1; 7 bases fit TRBD1. V shed 6 bases, J shed 0 bases, and the junction held 4 bases outside the gene matches. CDR3 size: 14 residues. The germline CDR1 and CDR2 sequences are MNHEY and SVGAGI. The chain's CDR3 is CASRDRAMNTEAFF. The CDR3 DNA reads as TGTGCCAGCAGAGACAGGGCCATGAACACTGAAGCTTTCTTT.

This chain uses TRBV18 with TRBJ2-1, with TRBD2 matching 8 bases. Unmatched junction bases numbered 12, after V lost 6 bases and J lost 8 bases. CDR3 length equals 15 residues. The germline CDR1 and CDR2 sequences are KGHSH and LQKENI. The CDR3 sequence: CASSVTSGAWDEQFF. In DNA form, the CDR3 reads TGTGCCAGCTCGGTTACTAGCGGAGCTTGGGATGAGCAGTTCTTC.

The genes are TRBV6-4 and TRBJ1-5, with TRBD1 identical over 8 bases. The CDR3 runs to 16 residues. Germline V gives CDR1 MRHNA, CDR2 SNTAGT. Trimming at V came to 2 bases and at J to 1 base, leaving 4 bases not matched to a gene. The CDR3 region is CASSDVAGGSNQPQHF. DNA of the CDR3: TGTGCCAGCAGTGACGTAGCAGGGGGCAGCAATCAGCCCCAGCATTTT.

This rearrangement joins TRBV5-1 to TRBJ2-5; D is uncertain. CDR3 length equals 15 residues. V shed 4 bases and J shed 2 bases, with 15 bases lying between them. Germline loops: CDR1 SGHRS, CDR2 YFSETQ. CDR3 DNA: TGCGCCAGCAGCCCCGCCCTGAGCCTACAAGAGACCCAGTACTTC. Amino acids: CASSPALSLQETQYF. Variable domain in full (rest from reference TRBV5-1 and TRBJ2-5): KAGVTQTPRYLIKTRGQQVTLSCSPISGHRSVSWYQQTPGQGLQFLFEYFSETQRNKGNFPGRFSGRQFSNSRSEMNVSTLELGDSALYLCASSPALSLQETQYFGPGTRLLVL.

The chain recombines TRBV19 with TRBJ1-5; D remains unclear. The CDR3 loop spans 12 amino acids. In germline, CDR1 is LNHDA, CDR2 SQIVND (reference sequence). V was trimmed by 4 bases and J by 4 bases, leaving 5 bases between them. The CDR3 loop reads CASSTLNQPQHF. The CDR3 DNA reads as TGTGCCAGTAGTACCCTAAATCAGCCCCAGCATTTT.

The chain recombines TRBV18 with TRBJ1-6, with TRBD1 identical over 7 bases. This CDR3 is built from 14 residues. The trim removed 4 bases at V and 7 bases at J, leaving 4 bases unmatched. Germline loops: CDR1 KGHSH, CDR2 LQKENI. CDR3: CASSLGQDNSPLHF. CDR3 nucleotide sequence: TGTGCCAGCTCACTAGGACAGGACAATTCACCCCTCCACTTT.

This chain connects TRBV19 to TRBJ1-2, with 8 bases that match TRBD1. V was clipped by 6 bases and J by 7 bases; unmatched bases: 10. The CDR3 is 14 residues long. CDR1 and CDR2 (germline): LNHDA, SQIVND (reference sequence). This chain's CDR3 is CASRETGAFRGYTF. The DNA of the CDR3 is TGTGCCAGTAGGGAGACAGGGGCCTTCCGTGGCTACACCTTC.